Below are 5 T cell receptor beta chains sequenced from a single sample in a study of T cells after yellow fever vaccination. Each CDR3 protein gets one entry after TCRdb re-called the 5' RACE reads with MiXCR. Among some 320,000 distinct CDR3 sequences, 8.7% were seen once, and the ten largest hold approximately 3.3%. The sequencing used CD4+ T cells sorted from PBMCs, collected 5 days after the yellow fever booster vaccination. Receptor source: a man younger than 35 who received the YFV17D yellow fever vaccine.

This clonotype was found a few times. This rearrangement joins TRBV24-1 to TRBJ1-1, with D perhaps matching TRBD1 (6 bases). CDR1 is KGHDR, CDR2 SFDVKD, per germline. V lost 1 base and J 6 bases, leaving 20 bases between the germline ends. The CDR3 is made up of 17 amino acids. For the CDR3, the DNA is TGTGCCACCAGTGATTTCGGGGGCGGGGAGCCAGTCGCTGAAGCTTTCTTT. It codes for CATSDFGGGEPVAEAFF.

This clonotype was recorded a few times. This chain joins TRBV7-9 and TRBJ2-2; D may be TRBD2 (5 bases). The CDR3 has 16 amino acids. V gave up 5 bases and J gave up 2 bases, with 15 bases separating them. Germline V gene data show CDR1 as SEHNR and CDR2 as FQNEAQ (reference sequence). DNA of the CDR3: TGTGCCAGCAGCCAGGTGGCGGGCGCAAACACCGGGGAGCTGTTTTTT. It yields the protein CASSQVAGANTGELFF.

This clonotype was seen ten or more times. This sequence joins TRBV20-1 and TRBJ2-5, with 8 bases matching TRBD2. The V segment lost 5 bases and the J segment 2 bases; nucleotides outside the gene matches: 7. Germline loops: CDR1 DFQATT, CDR2 SNEGSKA (reference sequence). The CDR3 length is 14 residues. In DNA form, the CDR3 reads TGCAGTGCTGGGGCGGGGGGCTTACAAGAGACCCAGTACTTC. Translation gives CSAGAGGLQETQYF.

This clonotype has a handful of counts. The chain carries TRBV5-5 and TRBJ2-4; the D is unclear. Germline V lookup: CDR1 SGHKS, CDR2 YYEKEE (reference sequence). The CDR3 is 16 residues long. The V gene lost 0 bases and the J gene lost 9 bases, with 19 bases spanning the gap. The CDR3 spells CASSLGAGEGLGIQYF. The CDR3 DNA reads as TGTGCCAGCAGCTTGGGCGCCGGTGAAGGGTTGGGCATTCAGTACTTC.

This clonotype was recorded many times. The J gene is TRBJ2-7, the V gene TRBV7-8; 10 positions match TRBD1. This CDR3 region has 16 residues. Germline CDR1 reads SGHVS; CDR2 reads FQNEAQ. V shed 5 bases, J shed 4 bases, and the junction held 11 bases outside the gene matches. The CDR3 DNA is TGTGCCAGCAGCGGGCACGGGGACAGGGGTTTTTACGAGCAGTACGTC. It translates to CASSGHGDRGFYEQYV.